This T cell receptor (beta chain) appears in the sequencing data of a study of beta chain features in type 1 diabetes. The study reverse transcribed the entire isolated RNA, so it sequenced expressed TCRB transcripts. Libraries were prepared by immunoSEQ multiplex PCR; TCRdb keeps only in-frame clonotypes and omits some of them. The repertoire holds about 150,000 clones, approximately 52% seen once, with around 0.43% in the top ten. This clone came up a few times. The CDR3 runs 12 residues. V lost 5 bases and J lost 7; bases outside the gene matches: 3. In germline, CDR1 is KGHSH, CDR2 LQKENI. Sequencing input: Tregs from blood. The clonotype comes from a man aged 18 to 29 in good health. This chain connects TRBV18 to TRBJ1-2; TRBD1 matches 8 bases. In nucleotides, the CDR3 is TGTGCCAGCTCAGCGACAGGGGTTGGCTACACCTTC. As protein: CASSATGVGYTF.